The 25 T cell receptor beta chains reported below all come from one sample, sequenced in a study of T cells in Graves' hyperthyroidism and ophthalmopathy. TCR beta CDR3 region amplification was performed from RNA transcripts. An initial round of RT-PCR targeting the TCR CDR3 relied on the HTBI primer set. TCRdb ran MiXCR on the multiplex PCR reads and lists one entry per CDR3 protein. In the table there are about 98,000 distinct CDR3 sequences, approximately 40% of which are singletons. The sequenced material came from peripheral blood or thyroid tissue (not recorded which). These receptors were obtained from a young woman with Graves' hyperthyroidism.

CDR3 sequence reads: CASSLAGEVYEQYF. Here the CDR3 DNA reads TGTGCCAGCAGTTTAGCGGGAGAGGTCTACGAGCAGTACTTC. This rearrangement joins TRBV27 to TRBJ2-7; 7 bases are a match to TRBD2. This CDR3 region has 14 residues. J lost 3 bases, V lost 2 bases, and 4 bases had no gene match. Germline lookup yields CDR1 MNHEY and CDR2 SMNVEV (reference sequence).

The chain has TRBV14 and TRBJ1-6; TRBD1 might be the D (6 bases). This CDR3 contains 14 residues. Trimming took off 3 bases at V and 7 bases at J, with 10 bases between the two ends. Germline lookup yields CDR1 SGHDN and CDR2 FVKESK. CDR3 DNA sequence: TGTGCCAGCAGCCACAGGGGTCCAAATTCACCCCTCCACTTT. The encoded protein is CASSHRGPNSPLHF.

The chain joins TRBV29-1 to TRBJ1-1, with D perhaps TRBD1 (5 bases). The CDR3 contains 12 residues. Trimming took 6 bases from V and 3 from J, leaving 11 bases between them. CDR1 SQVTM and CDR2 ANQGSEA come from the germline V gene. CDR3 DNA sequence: TGCAGCGTCTCTGTGGGGGACACTGAAGCTTTCTTT. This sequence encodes CSVSVGDTEAFF.

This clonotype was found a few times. CDR3 DNA sequence: TGTGCCAGCTCACTGAGCAGGACAGTTTTTGAAGCTTTCTTT. This gives the protein CASSLSRTVFEAFF. This sequence joins TRBV18 and TRBJ1-1, with TRBD1 as a possible D gene (6 bases). Germline CDR1 KGHSH, CDR2 LQKENI. Trimming took 4 bases from V and 7 from J, leaving 16 bases between them. The CDR3 runs 14 residues. Variable domain in full (rest from reference TRBV18 and TRBJ1-1): NAGVMQNPRHLVRRRGQEARLRCSPMKGHSHVYWYRQLPEEGLKFMVYLQKENIIDESGMPKERFSAEFPKEGPSILRIQQVVRGDSAAYFCASSLSRTVFEAFFGQGTRLTVV.

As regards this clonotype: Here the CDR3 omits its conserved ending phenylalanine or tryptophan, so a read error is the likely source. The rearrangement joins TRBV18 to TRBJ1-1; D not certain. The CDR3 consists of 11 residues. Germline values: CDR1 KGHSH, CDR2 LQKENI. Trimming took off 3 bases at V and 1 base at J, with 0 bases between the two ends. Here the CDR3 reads CASSPNTEAFL. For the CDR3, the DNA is TGTGCCAGCTCACCGAACACTGAAGCTTTCCTT.

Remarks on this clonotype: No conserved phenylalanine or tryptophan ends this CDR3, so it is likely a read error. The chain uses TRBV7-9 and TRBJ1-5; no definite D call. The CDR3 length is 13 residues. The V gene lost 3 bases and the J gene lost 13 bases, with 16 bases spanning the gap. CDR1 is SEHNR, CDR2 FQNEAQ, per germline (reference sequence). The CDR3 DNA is TGTGCCAGCAGCTTGGGAGGCCGGGGTTCTCAGCATCTT. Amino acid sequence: CASSLGGRGSQHL.

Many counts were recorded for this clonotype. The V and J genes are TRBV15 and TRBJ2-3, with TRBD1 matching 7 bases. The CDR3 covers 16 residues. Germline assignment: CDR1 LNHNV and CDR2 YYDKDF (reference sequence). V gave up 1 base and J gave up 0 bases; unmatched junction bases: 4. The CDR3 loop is CATSRVGQASTDTQYF. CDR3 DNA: TGTGCCACCAGCAGAGTCGGACAGGCTAGCACAGATACGCAGTATTTT.

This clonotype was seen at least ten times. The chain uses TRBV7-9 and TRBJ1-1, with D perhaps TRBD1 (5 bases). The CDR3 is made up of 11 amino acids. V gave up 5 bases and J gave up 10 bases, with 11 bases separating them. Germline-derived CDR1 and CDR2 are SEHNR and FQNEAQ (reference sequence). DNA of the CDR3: TGTGCCAGCAGCCGAGGGGATAGAGCTTTCTTT. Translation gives CASSRGDRAFF.

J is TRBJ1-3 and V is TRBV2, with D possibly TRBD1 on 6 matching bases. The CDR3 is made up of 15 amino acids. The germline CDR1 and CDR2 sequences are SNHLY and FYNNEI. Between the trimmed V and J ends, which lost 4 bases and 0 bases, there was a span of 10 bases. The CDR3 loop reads CASSVGGISGNTIYF. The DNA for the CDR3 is TGTGCCAGCAGTGTTGGGGGCATCTCTGGAAACACCATATATTTT. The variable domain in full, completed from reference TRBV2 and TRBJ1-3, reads EPEVTQTPSHQVTQMGQEVILRCVPISNHLYFYWYRQILGQKVEFLVSFYNNEISEKSEIFDDQFSVERPDGSNFTLKIRSTKLEDSAMYFCASSVGGISGNTIYFGEGSWLTVV.

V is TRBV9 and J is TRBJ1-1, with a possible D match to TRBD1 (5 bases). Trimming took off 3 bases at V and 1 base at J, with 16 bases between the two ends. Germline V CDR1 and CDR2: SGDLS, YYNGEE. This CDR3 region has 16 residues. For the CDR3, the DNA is TGTGCCAGCAGCGGGGGTGCAGGGCAGTCGAACACTGAAGCTTTCTTT. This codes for CASSGGAGQSNTEAFF.

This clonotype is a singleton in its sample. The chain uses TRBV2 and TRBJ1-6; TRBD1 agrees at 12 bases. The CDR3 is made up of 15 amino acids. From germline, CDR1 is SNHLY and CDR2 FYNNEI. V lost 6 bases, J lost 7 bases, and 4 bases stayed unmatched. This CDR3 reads CASRGGTGGNSPLHF. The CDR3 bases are TGTGCCAGCAGGGGGGGGACAGGGGGCAATTCACCCCTCCACTTT. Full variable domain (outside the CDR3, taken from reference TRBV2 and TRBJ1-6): EPEVTQTPSHQVTQMGQEVILRCVPISNHLYFYWYRQILGQKVEFLVSFYNNEISEKSEIFDDQFSVERPDGSNFTLKIRSTKLEDSAMYFCASRGGTGGNSPLHFGNGTRLTVT.

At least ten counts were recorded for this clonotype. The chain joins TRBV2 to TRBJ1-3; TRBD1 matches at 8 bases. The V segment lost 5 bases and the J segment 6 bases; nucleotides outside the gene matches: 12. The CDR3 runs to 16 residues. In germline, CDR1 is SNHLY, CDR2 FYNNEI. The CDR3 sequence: CASSPGQGALANTIYF. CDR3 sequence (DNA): TGTGCCAGCAGTCCAGGACAGGGCGCACTGGCAAACACCATATATTTT.

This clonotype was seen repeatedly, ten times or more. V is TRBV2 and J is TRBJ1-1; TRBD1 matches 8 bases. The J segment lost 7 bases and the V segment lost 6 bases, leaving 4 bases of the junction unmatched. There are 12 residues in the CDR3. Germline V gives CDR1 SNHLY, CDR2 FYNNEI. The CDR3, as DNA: TGTGCCAGCAGGGGGGACAGGAATGAAGCTTTCTTT. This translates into CASRGDRNEAFF. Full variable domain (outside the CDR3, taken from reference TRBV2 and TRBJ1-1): EPEVTQTPSHQVTQMGQEVILRCVPISNHLYFYWYRQILGQKVEFLVSFYNNEISEKSEIFDDQFSVERPDGSNFTLKIRSTKLEDSAMYFCASRGDRNEAFFGQGTRLTVV.

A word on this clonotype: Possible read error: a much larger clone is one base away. The DNA for the CDR3 is TGTGCCGGCAGGACACTAGCGGTGGGGAGATACGAGCAGTACTTC. It yields the protein CAGRTLAVGRYEQYF. V and J are TRBV6-2 or TRBV6-3 and TRBJ2-7, with 8 bases fitting TRBD2. There are 15 residues in the CDR3. Germline loops: CDR1 MNHEY, CDR2 SVGEGT.

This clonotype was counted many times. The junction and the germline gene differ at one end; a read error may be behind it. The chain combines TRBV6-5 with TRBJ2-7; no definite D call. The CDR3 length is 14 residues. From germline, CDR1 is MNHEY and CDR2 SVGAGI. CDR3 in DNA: TGTGCCAGTGCCCGCCGCCATGTGTCCTACGAACAGTACTTC. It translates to CASARRHVSYEQYF.

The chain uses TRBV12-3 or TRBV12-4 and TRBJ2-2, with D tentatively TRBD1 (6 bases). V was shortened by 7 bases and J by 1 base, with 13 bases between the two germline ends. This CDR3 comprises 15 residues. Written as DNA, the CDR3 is TGTGCCAGCACCCAACAGGGACAGAACACCGGGGAGCTGTTTTTT. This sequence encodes CASTQQGQNTGELFF.

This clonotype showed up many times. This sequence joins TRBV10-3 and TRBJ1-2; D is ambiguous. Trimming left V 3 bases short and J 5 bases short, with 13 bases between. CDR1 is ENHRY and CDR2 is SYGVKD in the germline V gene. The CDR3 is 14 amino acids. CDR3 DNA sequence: TGTGCCATCAGTGACCCCGACGGGAAATATGGCTACACCTTC. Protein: CAISDPDGKYGYTF.

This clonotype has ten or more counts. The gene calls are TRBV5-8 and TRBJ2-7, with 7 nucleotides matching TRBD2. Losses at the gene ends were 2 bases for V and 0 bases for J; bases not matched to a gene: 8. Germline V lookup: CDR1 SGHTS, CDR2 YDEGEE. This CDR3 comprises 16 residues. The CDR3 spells CASSFLGGSASYEQYF. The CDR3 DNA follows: TGTGCCAGCAGCTTCTTGGGCGGGAGTGCCTCCTACGAGCAGTACTTC.

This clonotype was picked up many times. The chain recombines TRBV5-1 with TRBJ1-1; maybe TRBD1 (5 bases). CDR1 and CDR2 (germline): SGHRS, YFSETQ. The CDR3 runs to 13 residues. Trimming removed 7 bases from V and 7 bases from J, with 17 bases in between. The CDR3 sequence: CASDTTGGGEAFF. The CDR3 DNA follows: TGCGCCAGCGACACCACAGGAGGAGGTGAAGCTTTCTTT.

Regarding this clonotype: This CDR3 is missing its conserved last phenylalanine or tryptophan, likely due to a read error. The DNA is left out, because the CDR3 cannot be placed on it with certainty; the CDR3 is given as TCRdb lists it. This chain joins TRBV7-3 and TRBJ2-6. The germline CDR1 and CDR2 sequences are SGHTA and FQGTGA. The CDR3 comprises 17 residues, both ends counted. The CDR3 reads CASSLHPQGSGANVPLL.

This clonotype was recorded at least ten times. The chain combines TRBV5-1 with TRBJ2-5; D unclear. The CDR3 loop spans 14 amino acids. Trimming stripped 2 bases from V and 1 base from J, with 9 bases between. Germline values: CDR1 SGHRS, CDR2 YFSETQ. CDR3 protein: CASSFGGSQETQYF. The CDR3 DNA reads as TGCGCCAGCAGCTTCGGTGGTAGCCAAGAGACCCAGTACTTC.

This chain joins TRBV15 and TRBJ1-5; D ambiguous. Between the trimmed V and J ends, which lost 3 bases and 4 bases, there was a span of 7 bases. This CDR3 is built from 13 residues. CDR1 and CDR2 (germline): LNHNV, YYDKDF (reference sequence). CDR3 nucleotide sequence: TGTGCCACCAGCAGTTTATCAAATCAGCCCCAGCATTTT. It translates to CATSSLSNQPQHF.

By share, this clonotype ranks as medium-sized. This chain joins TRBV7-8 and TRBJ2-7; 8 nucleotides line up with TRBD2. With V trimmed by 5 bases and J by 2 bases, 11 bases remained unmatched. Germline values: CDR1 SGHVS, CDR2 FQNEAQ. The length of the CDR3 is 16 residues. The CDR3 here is CASSRGSAGDAYEQYF. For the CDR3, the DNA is TGTGCCAGCAGCCGGGGCTCAGCGGGAGATGCCTACGAGCAGTACTTC.

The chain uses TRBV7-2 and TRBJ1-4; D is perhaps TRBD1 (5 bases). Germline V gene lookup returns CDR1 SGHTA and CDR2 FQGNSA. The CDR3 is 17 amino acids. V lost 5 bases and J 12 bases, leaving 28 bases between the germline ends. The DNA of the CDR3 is TGTGCCAGCAGCGGGGACCCACCCTACGAGCAGGGAGGTGAACTGTTTTTT. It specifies CASSGDPPYEQGGELFF.

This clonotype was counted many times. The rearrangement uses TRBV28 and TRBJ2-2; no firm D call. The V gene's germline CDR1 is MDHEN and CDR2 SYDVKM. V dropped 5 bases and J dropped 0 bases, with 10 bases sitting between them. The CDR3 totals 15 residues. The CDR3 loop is CASSVVATNTGELFF. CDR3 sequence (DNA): TGTGCCAGCAGTGTGGTGGCCACGAACACCGGGGAGCTGTTTTTT. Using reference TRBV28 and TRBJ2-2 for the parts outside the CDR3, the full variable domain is DVKVTQSSRYLVKRTGEKVFLECVQDMDHENMFWYRQDPGLGLRLIYFSYDVKMKEKGDIPEGYSVSREKKERFSLILESASTNQTSMYLCASSVVATNTGELFFGEGSRLTVL.